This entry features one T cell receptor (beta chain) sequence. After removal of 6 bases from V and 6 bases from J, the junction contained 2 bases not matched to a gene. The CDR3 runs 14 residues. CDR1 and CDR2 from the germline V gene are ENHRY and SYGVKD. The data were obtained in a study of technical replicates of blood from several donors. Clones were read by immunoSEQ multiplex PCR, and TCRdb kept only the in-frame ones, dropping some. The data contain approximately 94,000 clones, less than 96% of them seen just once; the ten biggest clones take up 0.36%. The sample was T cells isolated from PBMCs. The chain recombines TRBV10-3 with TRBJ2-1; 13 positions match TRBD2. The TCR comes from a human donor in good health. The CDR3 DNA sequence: TGTGCCATCAGAGGGACTAGCGGGATCAATGAGCAGTTCTTC. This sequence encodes CAIRGTSGINEQFF.